Here is one T cell receptor (beta chain) with its context. As yet, its antigen is unknown. This entry belongs to a study of cytomegalovirus exposure and HLA in healthy donors. In the study overall: The use of the same platform for the roughly 110 validation repertoires and the roughly 630 first-cohort repertoires was reported by a later analysis.

General study points: Subsequent analysis of the 100 to 150 validation repertoires found a tendency for first-cohort TCR clusters to co-occur. In vitro experiments confirmed that a few CMV-associated chains were specific for CMV antigens. Cytomegalovirus association was assigned to some 160 TCR beta chains.

Germline V gene lookup returns CDR1 SGHRS and CDR2 YFSETQ. J lost 5 bases, V lost 3 bases, and 4 bases had no gene match. The length of the CDR3 is 14 residues. The protocol was immunoSEQ multiplex PCR, while the TCRdb copy is restricted to in-frame clones and leaves out a portion. This sample yields approximately 130,000 clones, of which around 90% are seen a single time; 1.5% to 2% belongs to the top ten. The sequence came from a woman younger than 35 in good health and CMV-seronegative. Sequenced input: PBMCs. The rearrangement joins TRBV5-1 to TRBJ2-3, with TRBD1 identical over 9 bases. The CDR3: CASSWGQGLDTQYF. For the CDR3, the DNA is TGCGCCAGCAGCTGGGGACAGGGTTTAGATACGCAGTATTTT.